This T cell receptor (beta chain) was captured by sequencing in a study of CD8 T cells in ankylosing spondylitis. Findings and limits, study-wide: Apparently characteristic of ankylosing spondylitis blood was a TCR beta motif (eight highly homologous variants). Significant enrichment of disease-linked clones was reported in matched ankylosing spondylitis synovial fluid. Existing reports had already noted some motif variants in reactive arthritis synovial fluid and blood.

With molecular barcodes, quantitative 5'-RACE was used to make the TCR beta libraries. MiXCR was run by TCRdb on the 5' RACE reads, yielding one entry per CDR3 protein. The top ten hold less than 35% of the sample, which has a few hundred thousand distinct CDR3 sequences, 18% seen once. Germline CDR1 is SGDLS and CDR2 is YYNGEE. Unmatched junction bases numbered 7, after V lost 1 base and J lost 12 bases. The CDR3 is 13 amino acids. This clonotype was found many times. Its target is unknown. What was sequenced was blood, either unsorted or a sorted T cell fraction (not recorded which). The V gene is TRBV9, the J gene TRBJ1-2, with TRBD1 identical over 9 bases. The source is a male donor with ankylosing spondylitis or in good health (not recorded which). CDR3 bases: TGTGCCAGCAGCGTAACAGGGGGCCTTGTGGACACCTTC. It translates to CASSVTGGLVDTF.